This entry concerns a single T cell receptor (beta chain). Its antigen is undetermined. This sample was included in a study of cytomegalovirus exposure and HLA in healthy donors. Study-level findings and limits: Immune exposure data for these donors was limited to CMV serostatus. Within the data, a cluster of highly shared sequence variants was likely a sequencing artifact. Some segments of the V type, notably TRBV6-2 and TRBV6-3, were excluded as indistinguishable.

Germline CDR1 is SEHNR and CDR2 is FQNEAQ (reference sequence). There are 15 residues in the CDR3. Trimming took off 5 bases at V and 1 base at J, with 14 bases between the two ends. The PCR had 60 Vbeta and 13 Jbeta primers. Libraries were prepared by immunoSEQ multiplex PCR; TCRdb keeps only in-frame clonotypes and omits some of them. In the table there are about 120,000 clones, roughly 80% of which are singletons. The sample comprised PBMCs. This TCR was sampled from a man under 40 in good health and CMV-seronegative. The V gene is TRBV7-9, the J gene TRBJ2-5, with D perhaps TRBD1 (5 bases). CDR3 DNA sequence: TGTGCCAGCAGCCTAGGACACGGCCTCCAAGAGACCCAGTACTTC. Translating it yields CASSLGHGLQETQYF.